A single sample is the source of the 12 T cell receptor beta chains below, sequenced in a study of blood T cell repertoires in COVID-19. Generated by immunoSEQ multiplex PCR, the TCRdb table keeps only in-frame clones and is missing some. The top ten hold approximately 3.3% of the sample, which has 150,000 to 200,000 clones, around 87% seen once. Sequenced input: peripheral blood. These receptors all come from a man aged 18 to 30 with active or convalescent COVID-19.

The gene calls are TRBV6-4 and TRBJ2-7; maybe TRBD1 (5 bases). The germline gives CDR1 MRHNA, CDR2 SNTAGT. CDR3 length: 13 amino acids. V dropped 5 bases and J dropped 10 bases, with 18 bases sitting between them. This CDR3 is CASSLDGAGFQYF. CDR3 in DNA: TGTGCCAGCAGTTTGGATGGCGCAGGGTTCCAGTACTTC.

The rearrangement joins TRBV5-1 to TRBJ2-1; 9 bases line up with TRBD2. After removal of 0 bases from V and 7 bases from J, the junction contained 5 bases not matched to a gene. Germline lookup yields CDR1 SGHRS and CDR2 YFSETQ. The CDR3 is made up of 15 amino acids. The CDR3 is CASSLEAGGPNEQFF. The CDR3 bases are TGCGCCAGCAGCTTGGAAGCGGGAGGCCCGAATGAGCAGTTCTTC.

The chain employs TRBV27 and TRBJ1-5; D not resolved. The CDR3 spans 14 residues. CDR1 and CDR2 (germline): MNHEY, SMNVEV (reference sequence). Trimming removed 5 bases from V and 3 bases from J, with 11 bases in between. Written as DNA, the CDR3 is TGTGCCAGCAGTGATGGCGGGCTCAATCAGCCCCAGCATTTT. Translated: CASSDGGLNQPQHF.

This chain uses TRBV19 with TRBJ2-2; 7 bases map to TRBD2. The V and J ends lost 8 bases and 3 bases, in that order; junction bases with no gene match: 6. From germline, CDR1 is LNHDA and CDR2 SQIVND (reference sequence). This CDR3 comprises 14 residues. The CDR3 loop reads CASRGRGDTGELFF. The CDR3 DNA reads as TGTGCCAGTCGCGGGAGAGGGGACACCGGGGAGCTGTTTTTT. Filled out from reference TRBV19 and TRBJ2-2, the complete variable domain reads DGGITQSPKYLFRKEGQNVTLSCEQNLNHDAMYWYRQDPGQGLRLIYYSQIVNDFQKGDIAEGYSVSREKKESFPLTVTSAQKNPTAFYLCASRGRGDTGELFFGEGSRLTVL.

This clone was detected a few times. V usage is TRBV7-9 and J usage is TRBJ1-3, with 8 nucleotides matching TRBD1. This CDR3 region has 19 residues. Trimming at V came to 1 base and at J to 0 bases, leaving 11 bases not matched to a gene. Per the germline V gene, CDR1 is SEHNR and CDR2 is FQNEAQ (reference sequence). CDR3 bases: TGTGCCAGCAGCTTAGGGGCCCTTCCGGGACAGGCCTCTGGAAACACCATATATTTT. Translated: CASSLGALPGQASGNTIYF. Combining the CDR3 with reference TRBV7-9 and TRBJ1-3 gives the whole variable domain DTGVSQNPRHKITKRGQNVTFRCDPISEHNRLYWYRQTLGQGPEFLTYFQNEAQLEKSRLLSDRFSAERPKGSFSTLEIQRTEQGDSAMYLCASSLGALPGQASGNTIYFGEGSWLTVV.

CDR3 nucleotides: TGTGCCAGCAGCTTAGCCCCCGACAGGACTCAAGAGACCCAGTACTTC. This encodes CASSLAPDRTQETQYF. The chain is built from TRBV11-3 and TRBJ2-5, with a possible D match to TRBD1 (6 bases). Looked up from germline, CDR1 is SGHNT and CDR2 is YENEEA. The CDR3 contains 16 residues. The ends were cut back, 1 base at V and 2 bases at J, with 14 bases in the middle.

This sequence joins TRBV27 and TRBJ1-1, with TRBD1 as a possible D gene (6 bases). The CDR3 length is 19 residues. V was cut by 3 bases and J by 0 bases, with 23 bases left in between. Germline V lookup: CDR1 MNHEY, CDR2 SMNVEV (reference sequence). The CDR3 reads CASSFGRTAQGGVNTEAFF. The CDR3 DNA reads as TGTGCCAGCAGTTTTGGTAGGACAGCCCAGGGTGGAGTGAACACTGAAGCTTTCTTT.

This chain connects TRBV6-2 or TRBV6-3 to TRBJ2-1; D may be TRBD2 (6 bases). The V gene's germline CDR1 is MNHEY and CDR2 SVGEGT. Trimming stripped 2 bases from V and 7 bases from J, with 9 bases between. The CDR3 sequence is 13 residues long. The CDR3, as DNA: TGTGCCAGCAGTTACGGGAGGTGGAATGAGCAGTTCTTC. This codes for CASSYGRWNEQFF.

This clone was seen once. The rearrangement uses TRBV6-2 or TRBV6-3 and TRBJ2-1; 14 bases are a match to TRBD2. Germline trimming cut 6 bases from V and 7 bases from J; bases unmatched to any gene: 11. CDR3 size: 17 residues. Germline CDR1 and CDR2: MNHEY and SVGEGT. The chain's CDR3 is CASSRGTSGRSMNEQFF. DNA of the CDR3: TGTGCCAGCAGCCGCGGGACTAGCGGGAGATCTATGAATGAGCAGTTCTTC.

The chain links TRBV5-6 to TRBJ1-6; unclear D gene. Germline V gene data show CDR1 as SGHDT and CDR2 as YYEEEE. Trimming left V 4 bases short and J 14 bases short, with 7 bases between. The CDR3 loop spans 10 amino acids. The DNA of the CDR3 is TGTGCCAGCAGCAGCCGGGCCCTCCACTTT. Translated, it gives CASSSRALHF.

CDR3 coding DNA: TGTGCCAGTAGTAGGGGCCTGACAGGGGGCAAGTCTGGGGCCAACGTCCTGACTTTC. It yields the protein CASSRGLTGGKSGANVLTF. The chain employs TRBV19 and TRBJ2-6, with TRBD1 matching over 10 bases. V dropped 4 bases and J dropped 1; count of bases not matched to a gene: 10. The CDR3 runs to 19 residues. Germline V lookup: CDR1 LNHDA, CDR2 SQIVND (reference sequence).

V gene TRBV11-2 combines with J gene TRBJ1-1; D may be TRBD1 (6 bases). Germline CDR1 SGHAT, CDR2 FQNNGV. CDR3 length: 15 amino acids. The germline V and J ends were trimmed by 5 bases and 4 bases, with 17 bases remaining between them. The CDR3 protein is CASSPGGAVSTEAFF. CDR3 in DNA: TGTGCCAGCAGCCCTGGGGGGGCTGTGAGCACTGAAGCTTTCTTT.